A selection of T cell receptor beta chains follows, all from one sample in a study of cytomegalovirus exposure and HLA in healthy donors. Produced via immunoSEQ multiplex PCR; TCRdb's table is partial and in-frame only. Of roughly 120,000 clones listed, 60% to 75% were seen once; the top ten hold less than 3.5%. The sample comprised PBMCs. These receptors were taken from a woman between 35 and 50 years old in good health and CMV-seropositive. Both conserved end residues are part of each CDR3. The D gene is left open where the match is weak. Expanded clones get a size class; other rows say once, few or many, or leave the size out.

j_gene,abundance,d_gene,v_gene,CDR3nt,CDR3aa
TRBJ1-5,.,.,TRBV19,TGTGCCAGTAGGTCGATTATGAGTGAGGATCAGCCCCAGCATTTT,CASRSIMSEDQPQHF
TRBJ2-7,.,TRBD2,TRBV4-2,TGTGCCAGCAGCCAATTTCCGGCGGGAGTTGGGTACGAGCAGTACTTC,CASSQFPAGVGYEQYF
TRBJ1-6,.,TRBD1,TRBV27,TGTGCCAGCAAGACAGGGGGCAATTCACCCCTCCACTTT,CASKTGGNSPLHF
TRBJ1-3,once,.,TRBV2,TGTGCCAGCAGTTGGTGGGGGGGTACTGGAAACACCATATATTTT,CASSWWGGTGNTIYF
TRBJ2-1,.,TRBD2,TRBV30,TGTGCCTGGAGTGGGGGTTTTAGCGGGAGGGCCTCCTACAATGAGCAGTTCTTC,CAWSGGFSGRASYNEQFF
TRBJ1-4,.,TRBD1,TRBV5-1,TGCGCCAGCAGCGGTCCGGGACAGGTCAACGAAAAACTGTTTTTT,CASSGPGQVNEKLFF
TRBJ1-2,once,TRBD1,TRBV6-5,TGTGCCAGCAGTTACTCCAGGACAGGGGTTGGCTACACCTTC,CASSYSRTGVGYTF
TRBJ2-5,.,.,TRBV25-1,TGTGCCAGCAGTGAATACGGAGTGGGTCGAGCGCAAGAGACCCAGTACTTC,CASSEYGVGRAQETQYF
TRBJ2-1,.,TRBD2,TRBV7-6,TGTGCCAGCAGCACCAGACTAGCCACCATTCCGCATGAGCAGTTCTTC,CASSTRLATIPHEQFF
TRBJ1-2,.,TRBD1,TRBV6-6,TGTGCCACAGCGACAGGGGGCCGAGGCTACACCTTC,CATATGGRGYTF
TRBJ2-7,.,TRBD2,TRBV4-3,TGCGCCAGCAGCCAAGAGAGACTAGCTTCTTCCGAGCAGTACTTC,CASSQERLASSEQYF
TRBJ2-7,.,.,TRBV28,TGTGCCAGCAGTTTTCGGAGCTCCTACGAGCAGTACTTC,CASSFRSSYEQYF